Listed below are T cell receptor beta chains from one sample, sequenced in a study of blood T cell repertoires in COVID-19. TCRdb keeps only in-frame clones here, not all; method: immunoSEQ multiplex PCR. This table has roughly 240,000 clones, approximately 80% appearing once. Input material: peripheral blood. The receptors here all came from a woman in her 70s with acute or convalescent COVID-19. The CDR3 runs from the conserved cysteine through the conserved F or W. The order of the fields is J gene, V gene, CDR3 protein.

TRBJ1-1 TRBV6-4 CASSLYGQGARSTEAFF
TRBJ2-1 TRBV19 CASSGLAATNYNEQFF
TRBJ1-6 TRBV7-9 CASAGDSSYNSPLHF
TRBJ1-1 TRBV7-8 CASSYAGYSRTEAFF
TRBJ1-2 TRBV28 CASSPGKRGYTF
TRBJ1-2 TRBV6-5 CASRETGVDGYTF
TRBJ1-1 TRBV5-5 CASSLDRGNTEAFF
TRBJ1-2 TRBV3-1/TRBV3-2 CASSTTGYYGYTF
TRBJ1-3 TRBV28 CASSLVAGLNSGNTIYF
TRBJ1-1 TRBV5-1 CASRYDRSVNTEAFF
TRBJ1-5 TRBV6-2/TRBV6-3 CASSYSPRGDQPQHF
TRBJ2-7 TRBV28 CASGGTGTYEQYF
TRBJ2-1 TRBV7-2 CASSLDLAGLNEQFF
TRBJ2-7 TRBV2 CASRLTGTEQYF
TRBJ2-4 TRBV6-6 CASSPSSGGAYIQYF
TRBJ2-1 TRBV4-2 CASSRPGSGGVRSSYNEQFF
TRBJ1-2 TRBV7-2 CASSAGQGGYGYTF
TRBJ2-2 TRBV27 CATARDRGSRGTGELFF
TRBJ2-7 TRBV18 CASSSQGVSNEQYF
TRBJ1-5 TRBV19 CASSRGQGSSGSNQPQHF
TRBJ2-1 TRBV19 CASSISMTSGVLNEQFF
TRBJ1-3 TRBV7-9 CASSPRGSPFGGNTIYF
TRBJ1-4 TRBV7-2 CASSSGQRINEKLFF
TRBJ1-5 TRBV10-3 CAIRQGVLQPQHF
TRBJ1-1 TRBV5-1 CASSLGGAANTEAFF
TRBJ1-1 TRBV5-1 CASSWTGMNTEAFF
TRBJ2-2 TRBV6-5 CASSSPGVGTGELFF
TRBJ1-4 TRBV7-9 CASSDTGLSYEKLFF
TRBJ1-4 TRBV28 CASSFSMEEKLFF